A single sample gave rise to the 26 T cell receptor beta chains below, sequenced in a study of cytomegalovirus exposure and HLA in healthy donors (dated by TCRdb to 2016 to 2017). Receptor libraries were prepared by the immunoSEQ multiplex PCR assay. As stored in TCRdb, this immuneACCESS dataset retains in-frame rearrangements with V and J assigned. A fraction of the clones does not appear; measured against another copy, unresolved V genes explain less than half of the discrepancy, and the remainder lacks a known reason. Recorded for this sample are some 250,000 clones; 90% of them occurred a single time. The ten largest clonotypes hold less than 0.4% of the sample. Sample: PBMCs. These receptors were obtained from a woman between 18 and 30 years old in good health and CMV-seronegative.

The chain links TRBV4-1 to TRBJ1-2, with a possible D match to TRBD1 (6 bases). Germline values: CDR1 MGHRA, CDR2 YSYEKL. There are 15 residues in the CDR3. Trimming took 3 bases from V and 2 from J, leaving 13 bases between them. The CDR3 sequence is CASSQTPGVNYGYTF. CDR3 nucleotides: TGCGCCAGCAGCCAGACCCCAGGGGTAAACTATGGCTACACCTTC.

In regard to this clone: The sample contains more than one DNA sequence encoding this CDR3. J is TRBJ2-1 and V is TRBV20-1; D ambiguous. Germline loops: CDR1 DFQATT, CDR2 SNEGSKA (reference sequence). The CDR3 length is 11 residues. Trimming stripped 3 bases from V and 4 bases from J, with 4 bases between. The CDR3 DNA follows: TGCAGTGCTAGGGCTTACAATGAGCAGTTCTTC. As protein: CSARAYNEQFF.

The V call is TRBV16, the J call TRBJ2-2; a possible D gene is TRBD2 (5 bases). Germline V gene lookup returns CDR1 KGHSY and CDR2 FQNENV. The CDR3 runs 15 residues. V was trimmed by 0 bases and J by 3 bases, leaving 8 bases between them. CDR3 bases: TGTGCCAGCAGCCAATCGAGGGCCTACACCGGGGAGCTGTTTTTT. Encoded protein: CASSQSRAYTGELFF. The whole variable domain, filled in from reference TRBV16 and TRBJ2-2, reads GEEVAQTPKHLVRGEGQKAKLYCAPIKGHSYVFWYQQVLKNEFKFLISFQNENVFDETGMPKERFSAKCLPNSPCSLEIQATKLEDSAVYFCASSQSRAYTGELFFGEGSRLTVL.

For the CDR3, the DNA is TGTGCCAGCAGCCCGGCGGGCGCTGGGGCCAACGTCCTGACTTTC. Amino acid sequence: CASSPAGAGANVLTF. The chain links TRBV7-9 to TRBJ2-6; possible D gene TRBD2, 5 bases. Per germline, CDR1 SEHNR and CDR2 FQNEAQ (reference sequence). Trimming shortened V by 5 bases and J by 2 bases, and 10 bases separated the two germline ends. CDR3 length equals 15 residues.

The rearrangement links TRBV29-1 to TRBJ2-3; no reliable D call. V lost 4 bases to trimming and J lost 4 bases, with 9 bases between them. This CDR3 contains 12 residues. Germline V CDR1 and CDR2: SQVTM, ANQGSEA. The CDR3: CSVVAAPDTQYF. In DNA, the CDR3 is TGCAGCGTTGTGGCCGCACCAGATACGCAGTATTTT.

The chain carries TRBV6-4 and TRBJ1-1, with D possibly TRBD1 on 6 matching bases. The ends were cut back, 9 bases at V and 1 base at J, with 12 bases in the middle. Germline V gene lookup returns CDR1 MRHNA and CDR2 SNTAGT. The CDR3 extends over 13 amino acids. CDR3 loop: CARPGVRNTEAFF. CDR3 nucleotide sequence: TGTGCCAGACCAGGGGTTCGGAACACTGAAGCTTTCTTT.

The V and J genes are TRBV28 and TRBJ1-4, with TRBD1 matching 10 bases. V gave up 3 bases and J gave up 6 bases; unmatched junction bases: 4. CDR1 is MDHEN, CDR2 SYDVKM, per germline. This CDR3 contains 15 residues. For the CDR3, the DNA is TGTGCCAGCAGTTTTGGGGGGACAGGGGATGAAAAACTGTTTTTT. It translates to CASSFGGTGDEKLFF. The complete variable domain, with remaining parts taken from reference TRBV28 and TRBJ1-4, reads DVKVTQSSRYLVKRTGEKVFLECVQDMDHENMFWYRQDPGLGLRLIYFSYDVKMKEKGDIPEGYSVSREKKERFSLILESASTNQTSMYLCASSFGGTGDEKLFFGSGTQLSVL.

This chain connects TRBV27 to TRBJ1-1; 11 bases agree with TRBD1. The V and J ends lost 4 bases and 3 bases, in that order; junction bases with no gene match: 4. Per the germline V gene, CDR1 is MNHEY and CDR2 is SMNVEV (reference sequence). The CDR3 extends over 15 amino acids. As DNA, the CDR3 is TGTGCCAGCAGTTCTCCGGGACAGGGGGACACTGAAGCTTTCTTT. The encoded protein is CASSSPGQGDTEAFF.

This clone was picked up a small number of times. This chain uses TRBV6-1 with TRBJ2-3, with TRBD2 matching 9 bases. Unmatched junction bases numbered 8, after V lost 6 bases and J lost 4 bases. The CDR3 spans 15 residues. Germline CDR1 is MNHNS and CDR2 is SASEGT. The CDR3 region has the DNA TGTGCCAGCAGGGGTGGCGGGGGGGAATCAGATACGCAGTATTTT. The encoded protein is CASRGGGGESDTQYF.

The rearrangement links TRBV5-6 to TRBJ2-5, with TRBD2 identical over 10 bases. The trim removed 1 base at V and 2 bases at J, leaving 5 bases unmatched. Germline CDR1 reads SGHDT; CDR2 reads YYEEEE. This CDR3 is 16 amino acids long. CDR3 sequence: CASSLFSGGPQETQYF. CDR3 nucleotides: TGTGCCAGCAGCTTGTTTAGCGGGGGGCCTCAAGAGACCCAGTACTTC.

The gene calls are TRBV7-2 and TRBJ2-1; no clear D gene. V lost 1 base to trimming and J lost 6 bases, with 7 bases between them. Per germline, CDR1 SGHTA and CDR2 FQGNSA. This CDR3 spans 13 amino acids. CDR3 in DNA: TGTGCCAGCAGCTTAGTCCCTATCAATGAGCAGTTCTTC. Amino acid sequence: CASSLVPINEQFF. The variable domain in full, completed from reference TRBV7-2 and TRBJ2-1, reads GAGVSQSPSNKVTEKGKDVELRCDPISGHTALYWYRQSLGQGLEFLIYFQGNSAPDKSGLPSDRFSAERTGGSVSTLTIQRTQQEDSAVYLCASSLVPINEQFFGPGTRLTVL.

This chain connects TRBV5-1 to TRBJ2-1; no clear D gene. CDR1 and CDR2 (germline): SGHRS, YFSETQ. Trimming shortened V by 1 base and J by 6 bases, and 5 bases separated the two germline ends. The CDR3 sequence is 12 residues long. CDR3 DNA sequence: TGCGCCAGCAGCTTGCAGGCCAATGAGCAGTTCTTC. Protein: CASSLQANEQFF. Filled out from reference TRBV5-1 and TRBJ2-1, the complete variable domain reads KAGVTQTPRYLIKTRGQQVTLSCSPISGHRSVSWYQQTPGQGLQFLFEYFSETQRNKGNFPGRFSGRQFSNSRSEMNVSTLELGDSALYLCASSLQANEQFFGPGTRLTVL.

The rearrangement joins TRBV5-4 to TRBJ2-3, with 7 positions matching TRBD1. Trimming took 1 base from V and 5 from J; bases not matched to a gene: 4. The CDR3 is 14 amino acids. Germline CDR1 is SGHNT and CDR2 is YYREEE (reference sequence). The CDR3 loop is CASSLQGDGDTQYF. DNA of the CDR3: TGTGCCAGCAGCTTGCAGGGGGACGGAGATACGCAGTATTTT.

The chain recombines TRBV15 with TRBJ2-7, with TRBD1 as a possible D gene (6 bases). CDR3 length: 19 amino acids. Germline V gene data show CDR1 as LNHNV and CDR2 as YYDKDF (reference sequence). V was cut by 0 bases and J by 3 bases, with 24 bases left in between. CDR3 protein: CATSREKRQVNKVFYEQYF. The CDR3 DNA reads TGTGCCACCAGCAGAGAGAAGCGACAGGTAAACAAGGTATTCTACGAGCAGTACTTC. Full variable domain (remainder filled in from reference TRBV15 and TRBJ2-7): DAMVIQNPRYQVTQFGKPVTLSCSQTLNHNVMYWYQQKSSQAPKLLFHYYDKDFNNEADTPDNFQSRRPNTSFCFLDIRSPGLGDTAMYLCATSREKRQVNKVFYEQYFGPGTRLTVT.

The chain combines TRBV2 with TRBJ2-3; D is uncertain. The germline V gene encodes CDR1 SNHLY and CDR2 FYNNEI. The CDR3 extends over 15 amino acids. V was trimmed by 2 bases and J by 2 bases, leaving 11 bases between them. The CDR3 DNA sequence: TGTGCCAGCAGTGAATTTCAGGCCCCCACAGATACGCAGTATTTT. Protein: CASSEFQAPTDTQYF.

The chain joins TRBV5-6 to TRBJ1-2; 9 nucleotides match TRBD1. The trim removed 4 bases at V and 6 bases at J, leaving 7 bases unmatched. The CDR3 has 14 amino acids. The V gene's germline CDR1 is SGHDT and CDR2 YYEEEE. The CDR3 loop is CASSAGQGIHGYTF. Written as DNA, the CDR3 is TGTGCCAGCAGCGCGGGACAGGGTATCCATGGCTACACCTTC.

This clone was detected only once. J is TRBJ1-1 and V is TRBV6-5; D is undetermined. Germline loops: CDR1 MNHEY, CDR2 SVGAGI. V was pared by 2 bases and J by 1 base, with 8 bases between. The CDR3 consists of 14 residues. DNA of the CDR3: TGTGCCAGCAGTTACCTTCGGTCGAACACTGAAGCTTTCTTT. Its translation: CASSYLRSNTEAFF.

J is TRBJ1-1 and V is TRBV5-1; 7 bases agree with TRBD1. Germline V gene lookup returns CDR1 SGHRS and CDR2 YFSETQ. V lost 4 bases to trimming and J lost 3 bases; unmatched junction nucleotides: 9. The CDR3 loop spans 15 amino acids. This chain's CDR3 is CASSRGQGGDTEAFF. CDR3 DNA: TGCGCCAGCAGCCGCGGACAAGGGGGCGACACTGAAGCTTTCTTT.

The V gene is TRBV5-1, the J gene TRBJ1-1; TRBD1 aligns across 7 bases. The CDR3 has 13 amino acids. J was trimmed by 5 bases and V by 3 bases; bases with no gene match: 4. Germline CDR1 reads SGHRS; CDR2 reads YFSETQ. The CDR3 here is CASSSGGPTEAFF. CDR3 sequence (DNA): TGCGCCAGCAGCTCAGGGGGGCCGACTGAAGCTTTCTTT.

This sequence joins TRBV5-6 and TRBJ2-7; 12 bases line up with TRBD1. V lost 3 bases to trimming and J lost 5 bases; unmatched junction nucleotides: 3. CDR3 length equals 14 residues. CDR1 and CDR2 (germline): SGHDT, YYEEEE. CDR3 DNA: TGTGCCAGCAGCTGGGGACAGGGGGCCGACGAGCAGTACTTC. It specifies CASSWGQGADEQYF.

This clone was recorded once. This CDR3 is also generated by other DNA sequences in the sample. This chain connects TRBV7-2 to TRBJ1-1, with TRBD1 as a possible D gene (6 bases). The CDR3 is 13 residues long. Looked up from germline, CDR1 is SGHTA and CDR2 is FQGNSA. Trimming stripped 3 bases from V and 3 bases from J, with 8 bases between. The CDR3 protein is CASSFGGYTEAFF. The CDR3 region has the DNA TGTGCCAGCAGCTTTGGGGGCTACACTGAAGCTTTCTTT.

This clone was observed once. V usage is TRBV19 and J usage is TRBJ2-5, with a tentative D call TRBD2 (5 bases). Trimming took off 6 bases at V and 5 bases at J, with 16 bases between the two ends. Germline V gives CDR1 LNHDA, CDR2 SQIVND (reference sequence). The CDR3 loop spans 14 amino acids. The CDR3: CASSLPGREETQYF. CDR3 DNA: TGTGCCAGTAGCCTCCCGGGTAGGGAGGAGACCCAGTACTTC.

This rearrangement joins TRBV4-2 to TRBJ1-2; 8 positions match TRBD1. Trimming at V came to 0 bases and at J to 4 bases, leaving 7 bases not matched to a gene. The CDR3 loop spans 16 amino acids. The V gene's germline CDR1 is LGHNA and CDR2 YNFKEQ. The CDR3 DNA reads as TGTGCCAGCAGCCAAGAATCCGGACAGGGTGGCTATGGCTACACCTTC. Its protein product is CASSQESGQGGYGYTF.

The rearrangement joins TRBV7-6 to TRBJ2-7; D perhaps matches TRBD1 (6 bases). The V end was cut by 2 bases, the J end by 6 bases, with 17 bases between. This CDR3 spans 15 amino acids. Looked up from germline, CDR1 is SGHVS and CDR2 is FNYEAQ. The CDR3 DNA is TGTGCCAGCAGCTTAAGGGTAGGGGGAACAGTCGAGCAGTACTTC. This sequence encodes CASSLRVGGTVEQYF.

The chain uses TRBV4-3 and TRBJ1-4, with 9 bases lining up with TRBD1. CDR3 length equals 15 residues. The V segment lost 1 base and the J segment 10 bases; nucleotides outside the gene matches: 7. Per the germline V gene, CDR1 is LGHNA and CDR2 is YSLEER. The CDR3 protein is CASSQGGTGIGKLFF. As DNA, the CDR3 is TGCGCCAGCAGCCAAGGGGGGACAGGGATTGGAAAACTGTTTTTT.

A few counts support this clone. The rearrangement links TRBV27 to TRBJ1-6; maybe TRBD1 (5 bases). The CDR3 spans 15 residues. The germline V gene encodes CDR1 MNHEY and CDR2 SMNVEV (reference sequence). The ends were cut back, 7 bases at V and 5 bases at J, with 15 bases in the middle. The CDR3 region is CASTPQGGNNSPLHF. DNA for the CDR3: TGTGCCAGCACTCCTCAGGGAGGCAATAATTCACCCCTCCACTTT.